Following are 8 T cell receptor beta chains from one sample sequenced in a study of graft-versus-host responses after intestinal transplantation. TCRdb keeps only in-frame clones here, not all; method: immunoSEQ multiplex PCR. The sample includes around 67,000 clones, over 75% of them seen just once. Antigen specificity for these receptors is unknown. The source was unstimulated CD4+ T cells sorted from spleen or lymph node cells, collected before transplant. The receptors derive from a human donor who was the organ donor for an intestinal transplant.

V gene TRBV18 combines with J gene TRBJ1-1, with D possibly matching TRBD1 (6 bases). The V end was cut by 2 bases, the J end by 1 base, with 8 bases between. Germline V gene data show CDR1 as KGHSH and CDR2 as LQKENI. CDR3 size: 14 residues. CDR3 loop: CASSPGQKNTEAFF. In DNA, the CDR3 is TGTGCCAGCTCACCAGGACAGAAGAACACTGAAGCTTTCTTT.

The chain couples TRBV7-2 to TRBJ2-1; 8 bases agree with TRBD2. The CDR3 runs 14 residues. Unmatched junction bases numbered 8, after V lost 4 bases and J lost 9 bases. Germline V CDR1 and CDR2: SGHTA, FQGNSA. CDR3 coding DNA: TGTGCCAGCAGCTCGGGGACTAGATGGGGTGAGCAGTTCTTC. Protein product: CASSSGTRWGEQFF.

The chain couples TRBV28 to TRBJ2-1, with D perhaps TRBD2 (7 bases). The CDR3 is 15 residues long. Germline CDR1 reads MDHEN; CDR2 reads SYDVKM. V shed 2 bases and J shed 4 bases, with 12 bases lying between them. The CDR3 is CASSLGGARYNEQFF. The CDR3 DNA reads as TGTGCCAGCAGTTTAGGGGGGGCCCGTTACAATGAGCAGTTCTTC. Full variable domain (missing parts from reference TRBV28 and TRBJ2-1): DVKVTQSSRYLVKRTGEKVFLECVQDMDHENMFWYRQDPGLGLRLIYFSYDVKMKEKGDIPEGYSVSREKKERFSLILESASTNQTSMYLCASSLGGARYNEQFFGPGTRLTVL.

The CDR3 DNA reads as TGCGCCAGCAGCCTGATCGCCCCCGACAGATCCTACAATGAGCAGTTCTTC. Translated, it gives CASSLIAPDRSYNEQFF. V is TRBV5-1 and J is TRBJ2-1; D possibly corresponds to TRBD1 (5 bases). Trimming stripped 4 bases from V and 1 base from J, with 18 bases between. The CDR3 has 17 amino acids. Germline CDR1 SGHRS, CDR2 YFSETQ.

The chain combines TRBV4-1 with TRBJ2-5; 8 nucleotides line up with TRBD2. Germline trimming cut 4 bases from V and 1 base from J; bases unmatched to any gene: 11. There are 17 residues in the CDR3. The germline gives CDR1 MGHRA, CDR2 YSYEKL. The CDR3 DNA follows: TGCGCCAGCAGCCGAAACTGGCGGGGGGAATCCCAAGAGACCCAGTACTTC. Translated: CASSRNWRGESQETQYF.

This clone has a single count. This chain uses TRBV28 with TRBJ2-1; a weak D match, TRBD2 (5 bases). Germline CDR1 MDHEN, CDR2 SYDVKM. Trimming cost V 5 bases and J 8 bases, with 13 bases left between them. The CDR3 is 13 amino acids. The CDR3, as DNA: TGTGCCAGCAGTGTACTAGGCCCGCATGAGCAGTTCTTC. It codes for CASSVLGPHEQFF.

This clone was observed a handful of times. The V and J genes are TRBV5-6 and TRBJ1-5, with a weak D call TRBD1 (6 bases). The V gene's germline CDR1 is SGHDT and CDR2 YYEEEE. V was shortened by 2 bases and J by 7 bases, with 10 bases between the two germline ends. The CDR3 loop spans 13 amino acids. Written as DNA, the CDR3 is TGTGCCAGCAGCTTTTCGGACAGCCAGCCCCAGCATTTT. As protein: CASSFSDSQPQHF.

This chain joins TRBV10-3 and TRBJ1-5; D not certain. Trimming removed 3 bases at V and 8 bases at J, with 11 bases between. Germline-derived CDR1 and CDR2 are ENHRY and SYGVKD. CDR3 length equals 13 residues. CDR3 residues: CAISDREEKPQHF. As DNA, the CDR3 is TGTGCCATCAGTGATAGGGAGGAGAAGCCCCAGCATTTT.